Reported below is one T cell receptor beta chain. Trimming left V 4 bases short and J 7 bases short, with 16 bases between. The CDR3 is 14 residues long. The data were taken from a study of CD8 T cells in Susac syndrome. cDNA came from around 0.5 to 1 ug RNA primed by random hexamers. The method of amplification for TCR beta CDR3 was immunoSEQ multiplex PCR, covering 54 Vbeta and 13 Jbeta. TCRdb passed the immunoSEQ multiplex PCR reads through MiXCR, listing each CDR3 protein once. The sample has 200,000 or so distinct CDR3 sequences; 90% to 97% are singletons. Patients having Susac syndrome satisfied recently defined diagnostic criteria for definite or probable disease. FACS enriched CD8+ TEMRA cells, while bulk CD8+ and CD4+ were negatively isolated.

The chain recombines TRBV12-3 or TRBV12-4 with TRBJ1-1, with TRBD1 as a possible D gene (6 bases). This clonotype was obtained from a human donor with Susac syndrome. The material sequenced was CD4+ T cells from PBMCs. The CDR3 spells CASSSNHRAIEAFF. Written as DNA, the CDR3 is TGTGCCAGCAGTTCGAATCACAGGGCCATTGAAGCTTTCTTT.